These T cell receptor beta chains were read from a single sample in a study of blood T cells in healthy people across ages. From the 5' RACE reads, TCRdb called clonotypes with MiXCR, one entry per CDR3 protein. Among some 640,000 distinct CDR3 sequences listed, roughly 31% were seen once. The specimen was blood. The receptors were gathered from a woman of 80 years or more in good health. The CDR3 runs from the conserved cysteine through the conserved F or W. Fields, in order: CDR3 DNA, CDR3 protein, CDR3 length, D gene, J gene, V gene, clone size. The D gene is left open where the match is weak. The size field is filled for only some rows; it gives once, few, many or a size class.

TGCAGCGTAGCGAAACCGGGACTGCTTAATGAAAAACTGTTTTTT	CSVAKPGLLNEKLFF	15	NA	TRBJ1-4	TRBV29-1	NA
TGTGCCAGCACTACAGGTTCACCCCTCCACTTT	CASTTGSPLHF	11	NA	TRBJ1-6	TRBV12-3/TRBV12-4	NA
TGCGCCAGCAGCCAAGAGTCCCTGGGAGCGGGGGGGACTCGGACCGGGGAGCTGTTTTTT	CASSQESLGAGGTRTGELFF	20	TRBD2	TRBJ2-2	TRBV4-1	many
TGCAGTGCCCACTCGGCTAGCGGGGCGTACAATGAGCAGTTCTTC	CSAHSASGAYNEQFF	15	TRBD2	TRBJ2-1	TRBV20-1	few
TGTGCCAGCAGCTTAGGGACAGGGCGAAATGAAAAACTGTTTTTT	CASSLGTGRNEKLFF	15	TRBD1	TRBJ1-4	TRBV11-2	NA
TGTGCCAGCAGCCAGCAAGGACGGGTTTCTGAAGCTTTCTTT	CASSQQGRVSEAFF	14	NA	TRBJ1-1	TRBV7-9	few
TGCGCCAGCAGCCCTACAGGGGTGGAAGCTTTCTTT	CASSPTGVEAFF	12	TRBD1	TRBJ1-1	TRBV5-1	NA
TGCGCCAGCAGCTCGAGGACAGGGGGCGCCCCTAATGAAAAACTGTTTTTT	CASSSRTGGAPNEKLFF	17	TRBD1	TRBJ1-4	TRBV5-1	few
TGTGCCAGCAGTTCCTCGGGACTCTCGAACACTGAAGCTTTCTTT	CASSSSGLSNTEAFF	15	NA	TRBJ1-1	TRBV4-2	few
TGCAGTGCTAGAAAAGTCAACTATGGCTACACCTTC	CSARKVNYGYTF	12	NA	TRBJ1-2	TRBV20-1	NA
TGTGCCAGCTCACCACCGGGATACTCCTACGAGCAGTACTTC	CASSPPGYSYEQYF	14	NA	TRBJ2-7	TRBV18	many
TGTGCCTGGAGTTCCGGGACAGGGTTTTTTGCGCAGTATTTT	CAWSSGTGFFAQYF	14	TRBD1	TRBJ2-3	TRBV30	many
TGTGCCAGCAGCGTGGCGGGTTCGGGCGAGCAGTACTTC	CASSVAGSGEQYF	13	NA	TRBJ2-7	TRBV9	many
TGTGCCAGCAGTAAGACAGGGGGCGCGGATACGGAGACCCAGTACTTC	CASSKTGGADTETQYF	16	TRBD1	TRBJ2-5	TRBV28	many
TGTGCCAGCAGTCAGCGGACCGGCCGCGGGAGTGAAAAACTGTTTTTT	CASSQRTGRGSEKLFF	16	NA	TRBJ1-4	TRBV28	NA
TGCAGTGCCTATACTAGCGGCCAAGAGACCCAGTACTTC	CSAYTSGQETQYF	13	TRBD2	TRBJ2-5	TRBV20-1	NA
TGCAGTGCTAGGGAGTCCGGAGGGGGGGCCAACGTCCTGACTTTC	CSARESGGGANVLTF	15	NA	TRBJ2-6	TRBV20-1	NA
TGCGCCAGCAGCTTAACAGGGATCCCCGGAAACACCATATATTTT	CASSLTGIPGNTIYF	15	NA	TRBJ1-3	TRBV5-1	few
TGTGCCAGCGGGAAGCGATGGGGGCAGCCAGGGGAGACCCAGTACTTC	CASGKRWGQPGETQYF	16	NA	TRBJ2-5	TRBV6-4	NA
TGTGCCATCAGTGTCCGGGACAGAACCTACGAGCAGTACTTC	CAISVRDRTYEQYF	14	TRBD1	TRBJ2-7	TRBV10-3	many
TGTGCCAGCGGTCTTTATCTTGAGGGTTTGAGGGCTTTCTTT	CASGLYLEGLRAFF	14	NA	TRBJ1-1	TRBV7-9	NA
TGCAGTGCCTTGAGCCTGAGCTCCTACAATGAGCAGTTCTTC	CSALSLSSYNEQFF	14	NA	TRBJ2-1	TRBV20-1	many
TGCAGTACAGCAGTTGAACTTAATCAGCCCCAGCATTTT	CSTAVELNQPQHF	13	NA	TRBJ1-5	TRBV20-1	NA
TGCGCCAGCAGCTTGGGCAGTAACTACGAGCAGTACTTC	CASSLGSNYEQYF	13	NA	TRBJ2-7	TRBV5-1	NA
TGTGCCACCAGCAGAGCACTACAGGGTTTCTCTACCTACAATGAGCAGTTCTTC	CATSRALQGFSTYNEQFF	18	NA	TRBJ2-1	TRBV15	many
TGCAGTGCTGAGGGGGAGGCTGAAGCTTTCTTT	CSAEGEAEAFF	11	NA	TRBJ1-1	TRBV20-1	NA
TGTGCCAGCAGCCAAGGAGTAAGAGAGACCCAGTACTTC	CASSQGVRETQYF	13	NA	TRBJ2-5	TRBV3-1	many
TGCAGCGTTGACGCCTGGGGGCAAGGGTCTGAAGCTTTCTTT	CSVDAWGQGSEAFF	14	NA	TRBJ1-1	TRBV29-1	NA
TGCGCCAGCAGCCAAGGGGCGGCAGGTCTAGCCAAAAACATTCAGTACTTC	CASSQGAAGLAKNIQYF	17	NA	TRBJ2-4	TRBV4-3	many
TGTGCCAGCAGCGCACCGGAAGGACTAGACCCAAATGAGCAGTACTTC	CASSAPEGLDPNEQYF	16	TRBD2	TRBJ2-7	TRBV5-6	few
TGTGCCAGCAGCTTAGACGGGCCGAACACTGAAGCTTTCTTT	CASSLDGPNTEAFF	14	NA	TRBJ1-1	TRBV7-6	few
TGTGCCAGCAGCTCAGGGCGGATATACGAGCAGTACTTC	CASSSGRIYEQYF	13	NA	TRBJ2-7	TRBV7-2	many
TGTGCCAGCAGCTCTACGAGCGGGGGCTCCTACAATGAGCAGTTCTTC	CASSSTSGGSYNEQFF	16	TRBD2	TRBJ2-1	TRBV7-6	many
TGCGCCAGCAGCTCTGACAGGTTCCCGACCTACGAGCAGTACTTC	CASSSDRFPTYEQYF	15	NA	TRBJ2-7	TRBV5-1	many
TGTGCCAGCAGCCCAGTGGGGACTGGCACCGGGGAGCTGTTTTTT	CASSPVGTGTGELFF	15	NA	TRBJ2-2	TRBV7-9	few
TGCGCCAGCAGCTTGCTAGGGGGGGCCCAAGAGACCCAGTACTTC	CASSLLGGAQETQYF	15	NA	TRBJ2-5	TRBV5-1	NA
TGTGCCAGCAGAGGACTAGCGGGGGGGCCGGTCGGGGAGCTGTTTTTT	CASRGLAGGPVGELFF	16	TRBD2	TRBJ2-2	TRBV7-3	NA
TGTGCCAGCAGTTTAGCCAGGTTGAACACTGAAGCTTTCTTT	CASSLARLNTEAFF	14	NA	TRBJ1-1	TRBV12-3/TRBV12-4	few
TGTGCCAGCAGGACAGGTACCGAGAAAGATACGCAGTATTTT	CASRTGTEKDTQYF	14	NA	TRBJ2-3	TRBV12-3/TRBV12-4	NA
TGCGCCAGCAGCCAGGGTTGGGGGGACAATCAGTCCCAGCATTTT	CASSQGWGDNQSQHF	15	NA	TRBJ1-5	TRBV4-3	NA
TGTGCCAGCAGCTCCCAGCGGACCCGGGGGTCCGAGCAGTACTTC	CASSSQRTRGSEQYF	15	NA	TRBJ2-7	TRBV7-2	NA
TGTGCCAGCAGTCATCTAGCGGGAATCTCCATCCACGAGCAGTACTTC	CASSHLAGISIHEQYF	16	TRBD2	TRBJ2-7	TRBV7-2	NA
TGTGCCAGCAGCTCCGAGCCCCGGGACAGAGTTCACAATGAGCAGTACTTC	CASSSEPRDRVHNEQYF	17	TRBD1	TRBJ2-5	TRBV7-3	NA
TGTGCCAGCAGTCCCATTACGAACATTCAGTACTTC	CASSPITNIQYF	12	NA	TRBJ2-4	TRBV7-9	many
TGTGCCAGCAGCCCCCCGAAGGGGTTCTATAATTCACCCCTCCACTTT	CASSPPKGFYNSPLHF	16	NA	TRBJ1-6	TRBV7-2	NA
TGCGCCAGCAGCCCCAGTGGAGGGAACCCCCACAATGAGCAGTTCTTC	CASSPSGGNPHNEQFF	16	NA	TRBJ2-1	TRBV5-1	NA
TGCGCCAGCAGCGCCGAGGGAGGGATCTGGGAAAAACTGTTTTTT	CASSAEGGIWEKLFF	15	NA	TRBJ1-4	TRBV5-1	NA
TGCAGTGCTACCGGGACCACCTCCTCCTACGAGCAGTACTTC	CSATGTTSSYEQYF	14	NA	TRBJ2-7	TRBV20-1	many
TGCGCCAGCAGCTCCACCCAGTCAGATACGCAGTATTTT	CASSSTQSDTQYF	13	NA	TRBJ2-3	TRBV5-1	many
TGCGCCAGCAGCTTAGCGGGAGGCCGAGTCAATGAGCAGTTCTTC	CASSLAGGRVNEQFF	15	TRBD2	TRBJ2-1	TRBV5-1	once
TGTGCCATCAGTGAGTTGGTTCAGGGCTACTATGGCTACACCTTC	CAISELVQGYYGYTF	15	NA	TRBJ1-2	TRBV10-3	many
TGCAGCGCCGGGGGGATCGGGTACGAGCAGTACTTC	CSAGGIGYEQYF	12	TRBD2	TRBJ2-7	TRBV29-1	once
TGTGCCAGCAGTCTCTCCGGGGGACCTCAGTTCTTC	CASSLSGGPQFF	12	NA	TRBJ2-1	TRBV6-6	NA
TGTGCCAGCAGCCGCAATACAGGGTCCTCCTACGAGCAGTACTTC	CASSRNTGSSYEQYF	15	NA	TRBJ2-7	TRBV6-6	many
TGTGCCAGCAGCCCCACCACCGGGACGCTTACATCCCCTAGGTTAGATACGCAGTATTTT	CASSPTTGTLTSPRLDTQYF	20	NA	TRBJ2-3	TRBV7-9	NA
TGTGCCAGCAGCCAAGCCAGGGACCGCGGCTACACCTTC	CASSQARDRGYTF	13	NA	TRBJ1-2	TRBV3-1	NA
TGCAGTGCTAGGCCCTGGACGGGAAGCTCCTACGAGCAGTACTTC	CSARPWTGSSYEQYF	15	NA	TRBJ2-7	TRBV20-1	many